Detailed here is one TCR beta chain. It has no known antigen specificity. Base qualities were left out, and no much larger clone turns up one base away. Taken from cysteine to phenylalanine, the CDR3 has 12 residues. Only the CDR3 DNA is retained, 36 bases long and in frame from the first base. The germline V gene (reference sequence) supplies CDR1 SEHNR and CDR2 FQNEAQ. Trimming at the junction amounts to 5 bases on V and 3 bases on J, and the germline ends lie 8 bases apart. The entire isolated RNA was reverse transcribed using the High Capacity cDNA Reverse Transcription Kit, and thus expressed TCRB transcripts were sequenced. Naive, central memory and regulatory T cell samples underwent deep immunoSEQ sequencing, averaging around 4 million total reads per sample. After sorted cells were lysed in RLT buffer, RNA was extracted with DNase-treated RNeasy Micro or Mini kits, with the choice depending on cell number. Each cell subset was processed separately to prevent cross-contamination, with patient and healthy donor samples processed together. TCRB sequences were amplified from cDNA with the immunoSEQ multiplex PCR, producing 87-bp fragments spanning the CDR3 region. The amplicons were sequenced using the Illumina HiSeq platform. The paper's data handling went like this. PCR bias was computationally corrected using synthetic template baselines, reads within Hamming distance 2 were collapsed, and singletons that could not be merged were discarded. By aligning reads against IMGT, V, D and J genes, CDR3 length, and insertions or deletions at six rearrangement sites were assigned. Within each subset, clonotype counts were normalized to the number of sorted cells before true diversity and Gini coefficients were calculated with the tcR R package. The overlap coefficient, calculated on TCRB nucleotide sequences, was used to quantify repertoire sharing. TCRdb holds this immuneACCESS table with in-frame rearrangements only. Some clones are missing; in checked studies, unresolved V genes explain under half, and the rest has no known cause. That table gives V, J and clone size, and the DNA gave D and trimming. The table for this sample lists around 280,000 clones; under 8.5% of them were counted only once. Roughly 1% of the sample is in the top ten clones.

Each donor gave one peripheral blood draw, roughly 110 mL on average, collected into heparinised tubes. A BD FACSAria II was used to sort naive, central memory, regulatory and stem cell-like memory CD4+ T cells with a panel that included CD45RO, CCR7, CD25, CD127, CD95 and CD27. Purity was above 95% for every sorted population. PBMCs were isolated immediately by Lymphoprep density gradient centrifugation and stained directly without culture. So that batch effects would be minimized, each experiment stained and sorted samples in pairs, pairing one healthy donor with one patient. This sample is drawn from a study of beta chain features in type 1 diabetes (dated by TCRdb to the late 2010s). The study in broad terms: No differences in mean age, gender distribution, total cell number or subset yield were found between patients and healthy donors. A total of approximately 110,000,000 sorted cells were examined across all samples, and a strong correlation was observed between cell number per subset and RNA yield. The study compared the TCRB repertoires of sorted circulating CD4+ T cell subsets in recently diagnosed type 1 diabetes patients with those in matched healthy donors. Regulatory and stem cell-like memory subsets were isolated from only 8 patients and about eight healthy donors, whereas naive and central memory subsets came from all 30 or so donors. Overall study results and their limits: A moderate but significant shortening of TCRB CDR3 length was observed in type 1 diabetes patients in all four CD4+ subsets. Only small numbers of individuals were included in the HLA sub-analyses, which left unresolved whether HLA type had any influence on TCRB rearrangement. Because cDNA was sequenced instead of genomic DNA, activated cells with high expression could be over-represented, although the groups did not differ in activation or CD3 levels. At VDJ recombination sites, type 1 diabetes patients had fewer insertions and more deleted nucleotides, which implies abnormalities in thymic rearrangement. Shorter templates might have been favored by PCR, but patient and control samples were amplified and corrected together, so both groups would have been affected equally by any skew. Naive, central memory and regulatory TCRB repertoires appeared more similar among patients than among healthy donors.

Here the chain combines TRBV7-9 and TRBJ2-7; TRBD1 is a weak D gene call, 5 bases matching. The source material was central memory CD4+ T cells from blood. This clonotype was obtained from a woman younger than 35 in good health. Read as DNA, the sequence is TGTGCCAGCAGCCAGGGCCTCTACGAGCAGTACTTC. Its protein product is CASSQGLYEQYF.